This TCR beta chain was captured by sequencing in a study of cytomegalovirus exposure and HLA in healthy donors. This clone was recorded once. Here immunoSEQ multiplex PCR was the method, and the copy in TCRdb shows in-frame clones only, minus some. The sample includes 150,000 or so clones, over 90% of them seen just once. From germline, CDR1 is MNHNY and CDR2 SVGAGI (reference sequence). CDR3 size: 14 residues. Trimming pared 6 bases from V and 3 bases from J, leaving 14 bases between. The clonotype comes from a man younger than 30 in good health and CMV-seropositive. Sequencing used PBMCs. The chain couples TRBV6-6 to TRBJ1-2; TRBD1 is a possible D gene (6 bases). The DNA for the CDR3 is TGTGCCAGCAGACCCGCAGGGGAGCACTATGGCTACACCTTC. Translation: CASRPAGEHYGYTF.